This T cell receptor beta chain was captured by sequencing in a study of cytomegalovirus exposure and HLA in healthy donors. Study-level background: HLA-typed donors were the source of some 85 million unique TCRs, which an early data release held.

About this clone itself: Its antigen is currently unknown.

With 60 Vbeta and 13 Jbeta primers, the PCR was carried out. Sequencing used immunoSEQ multiplex PCR; TCRdb keeps in-frame clones, though not all of them. The data show about 190,000 clones, more than 70% seen once. Overall study findings and caveats: In an earlier analysis, productive rearrangement rates for most beta V segments clustered near 87% or 30%. The listing of fewer than 200 TCR beta chains classed them as cytomegalovirus-associated.

Germline assignment: CDR1 MNHEY and CDR2 SVGAGI. J lost 6 bases, V lost 6 bases, and 5 bases had no gene match. The CDR3 is 14 amino acids. The clonotype originates from a man aged 30-40 years in good health and CMV-seropositive. This rearrangement joins TRBV6-5 to TRBJ1-1; 12 positions match TRBD1. The material sequenced was PBMCs. The CDR3 loop reads CASSWGQGAPEAFF. The DNA for the CDR3 is TGTGCCAGCAGCTGGGGACAGGGGGCCCCTGAAGCTTTCTTT.